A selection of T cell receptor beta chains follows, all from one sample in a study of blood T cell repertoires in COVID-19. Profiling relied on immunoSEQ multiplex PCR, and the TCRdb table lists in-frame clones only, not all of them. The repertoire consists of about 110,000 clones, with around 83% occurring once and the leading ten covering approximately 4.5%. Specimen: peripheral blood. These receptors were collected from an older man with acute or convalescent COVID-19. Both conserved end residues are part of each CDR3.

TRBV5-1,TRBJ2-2,CATTGTRNTGELFF
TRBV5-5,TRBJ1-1,CASSLSGPDNTEAFF
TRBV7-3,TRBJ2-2,CASSPGQDPPGELFF
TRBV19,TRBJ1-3,CASRPGQSSGNTIYF
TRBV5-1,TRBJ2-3,CASSLDLADTQYF
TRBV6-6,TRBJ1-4,CASRVEGQGNEKLFF
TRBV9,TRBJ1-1,CASSVGGGDTEAFF
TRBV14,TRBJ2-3,CASSYRGLTDTQYF
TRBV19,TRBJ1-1,CASTPTAGNTEAFF
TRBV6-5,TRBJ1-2,CAGDRGRDYGYTF
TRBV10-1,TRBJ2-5,CASSEEASGGKETQYF
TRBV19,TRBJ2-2,CASSRLAGDANTGELFF
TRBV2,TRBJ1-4,CASSEEKVTGEKLFF
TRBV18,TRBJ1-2,CASSPSMGTGEKYGYTF
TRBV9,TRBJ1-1,CASSAEGEGNTEAFF
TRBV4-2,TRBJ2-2,CASSQVIAGRNTGELFF
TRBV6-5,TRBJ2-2,CASTSSGGNTGELFF
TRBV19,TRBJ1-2,CASRRTQGSEGYTF
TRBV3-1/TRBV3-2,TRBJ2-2,CASSPSDAGAGELFF
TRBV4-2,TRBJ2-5,CASRRTGTSGGEPQYF
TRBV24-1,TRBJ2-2,CATSGGGGQGKGNTGELFF
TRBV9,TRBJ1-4,CASSVGQGNEKLFF
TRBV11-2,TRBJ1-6,CASSPGTVDSPLHF
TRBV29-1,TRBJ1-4,CSVEAGASEKLFF
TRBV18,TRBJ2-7,CASSLGLAGAVEQYF
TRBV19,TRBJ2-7,CASSYMPPRQGAFQQYF
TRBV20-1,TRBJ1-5,CSASKSGTGNQPQHF
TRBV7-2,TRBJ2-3,CASKTGNTQYF
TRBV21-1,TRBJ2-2,CASKPGQGPGTGELFF
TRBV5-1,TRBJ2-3,CASSLQGGLDATQYF
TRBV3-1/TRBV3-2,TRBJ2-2,CASSRTDPGELFF
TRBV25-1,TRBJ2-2,CASQLAQGMGNTGELFF
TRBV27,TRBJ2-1,CASTLGGAGKYNEQFF
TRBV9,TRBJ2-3,CASSVETNTDTQYF
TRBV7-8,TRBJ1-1,CASSPGGKAFF
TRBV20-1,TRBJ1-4,CSARQGEKLFF
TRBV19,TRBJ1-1,CASSRPRTGWGNTEAFF
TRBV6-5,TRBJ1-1,CASSYSRDRTTEAFF
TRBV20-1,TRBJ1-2,CSASETVTLRYGYTF
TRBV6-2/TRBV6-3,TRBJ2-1,CASSYSISGGASSYNEQFF